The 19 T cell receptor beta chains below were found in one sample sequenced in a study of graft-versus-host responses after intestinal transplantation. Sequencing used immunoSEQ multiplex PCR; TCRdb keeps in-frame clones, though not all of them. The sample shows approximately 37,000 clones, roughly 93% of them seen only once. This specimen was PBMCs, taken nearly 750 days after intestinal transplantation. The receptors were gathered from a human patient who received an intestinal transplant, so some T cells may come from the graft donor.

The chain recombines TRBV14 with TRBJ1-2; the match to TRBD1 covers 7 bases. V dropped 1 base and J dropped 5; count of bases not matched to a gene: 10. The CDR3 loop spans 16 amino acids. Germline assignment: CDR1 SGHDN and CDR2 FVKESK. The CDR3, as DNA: TGTGCCAGCAGCCAAGGTTCTTGGGGGACAGCTTATGGCTACACCTTC. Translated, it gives CASSQGSWGTAYGYTF.

CDR3 protein: CASSLGLAGYNEQFF. CDR3 nucleotide sequence: TGTGCCAGCAGCTTAGGGCTAGCGGGCTACAATGAGCAGTTCTTC. This chain joins TRBV7-6 and TRBJ2-1; 8 bases fit TRBD2. J was trimmed by 3 bases and V by 1 base; bases with no gene match: 2. CDR3 length: 15 residues. The germline V gene encodes CDR1 SGHVS and CDR2 FNYEAQ.

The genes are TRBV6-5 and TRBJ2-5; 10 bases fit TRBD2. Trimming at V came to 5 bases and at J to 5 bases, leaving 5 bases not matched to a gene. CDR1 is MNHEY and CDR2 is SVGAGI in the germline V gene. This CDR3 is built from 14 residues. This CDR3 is CASSEPGLAETQYF. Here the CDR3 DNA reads TGTGCCAGCAGTGAACCGGGACTAGCGGAGACCCAGTACTTC.

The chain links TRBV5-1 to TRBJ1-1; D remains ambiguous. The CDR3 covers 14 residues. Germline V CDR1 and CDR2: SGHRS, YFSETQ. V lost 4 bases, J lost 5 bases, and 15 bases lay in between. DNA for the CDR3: TGCGCCAGCAGCCAAGGGTTAGGATTAACTGAAGCTTTCTTT. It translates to CASSQGLGLTEAFF.

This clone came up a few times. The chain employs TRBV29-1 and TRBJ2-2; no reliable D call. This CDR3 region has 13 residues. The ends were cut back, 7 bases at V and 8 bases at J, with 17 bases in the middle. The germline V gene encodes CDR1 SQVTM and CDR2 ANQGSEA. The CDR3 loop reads CSADRALGGELFF. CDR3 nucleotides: TGCAGCGCAGACCGGGCGCTGGGGGGGGAGCTGTTTTTT.

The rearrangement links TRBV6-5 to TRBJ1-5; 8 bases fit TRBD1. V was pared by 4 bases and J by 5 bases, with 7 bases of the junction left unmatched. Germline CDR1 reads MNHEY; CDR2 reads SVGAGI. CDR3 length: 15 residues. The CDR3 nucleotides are TGTGCCAGCAGTTTAGACAGGGGAACGGATCAGCCCCAGCATTTT. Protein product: CASSLDRGTDQPQHF.

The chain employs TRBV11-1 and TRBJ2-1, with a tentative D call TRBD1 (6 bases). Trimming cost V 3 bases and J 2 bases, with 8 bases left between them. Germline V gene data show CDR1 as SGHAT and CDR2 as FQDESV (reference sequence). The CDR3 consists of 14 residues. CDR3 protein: CASSFQGTYNEQFF. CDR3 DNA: TGTGCCAGCAGCTTTCAGGGGACCTACAATGAGCAGTTCTTC.

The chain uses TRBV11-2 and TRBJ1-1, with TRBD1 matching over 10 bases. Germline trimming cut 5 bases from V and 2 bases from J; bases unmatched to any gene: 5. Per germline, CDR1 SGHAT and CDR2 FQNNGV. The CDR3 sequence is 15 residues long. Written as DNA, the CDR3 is TGTGCCAGCAGCGAGACAGGGGGCGCAAACACTGAAGCTTTCTTT. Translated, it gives CASSETGGANTEAFF.

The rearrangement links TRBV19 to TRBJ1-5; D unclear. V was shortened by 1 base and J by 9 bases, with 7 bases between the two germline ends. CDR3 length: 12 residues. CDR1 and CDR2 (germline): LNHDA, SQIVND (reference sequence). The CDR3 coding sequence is TGTGCCAGTAGTATAGTTGGCCGGCCCCAGCATTTT. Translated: CASSIVGRPQHF.

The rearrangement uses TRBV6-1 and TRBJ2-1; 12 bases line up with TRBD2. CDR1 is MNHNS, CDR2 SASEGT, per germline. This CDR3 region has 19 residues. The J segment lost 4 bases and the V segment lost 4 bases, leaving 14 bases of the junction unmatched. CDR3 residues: CASSGAIAAGTSGYNEQFF. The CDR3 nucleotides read TGTGCCAGCAGTGGAGCCATAGCGGCCGGGACTAGCGGGTACAATGAGCAGTTCTTC.

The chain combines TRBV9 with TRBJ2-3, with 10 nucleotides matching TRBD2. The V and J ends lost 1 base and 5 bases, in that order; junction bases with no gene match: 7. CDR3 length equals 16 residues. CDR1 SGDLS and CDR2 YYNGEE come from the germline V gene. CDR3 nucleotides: TGTGCCAGCAGCGTAACCGGGACTAGCGTGGAAGATACGCAGTATTTT. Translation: CASSVTGTSVEDTQYF.

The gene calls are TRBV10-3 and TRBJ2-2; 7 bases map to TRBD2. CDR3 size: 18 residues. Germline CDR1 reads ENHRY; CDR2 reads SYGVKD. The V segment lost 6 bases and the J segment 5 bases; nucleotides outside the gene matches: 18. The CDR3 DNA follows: TGTGCCATCAGAACACAACTCCCGGGACTACGACAAACCGGGGAGCTGTTTTTT. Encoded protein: CAIRTQLPGLRQTGELFF.

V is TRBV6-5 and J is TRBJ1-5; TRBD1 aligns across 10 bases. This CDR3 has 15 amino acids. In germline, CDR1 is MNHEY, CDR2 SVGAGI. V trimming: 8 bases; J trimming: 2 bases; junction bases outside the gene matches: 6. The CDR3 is CASRDRGRGNQPQHF. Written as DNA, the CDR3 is TGTGCCAGCCGGGACAGGGGAAGGGGCAATCAGCCCCAGCATTTT.

CDR3 in DNA: TGTGCCAGCTCCCTCGGGACAGGGCCGCCCGAGGAGCCCCAGCATTTT. Its translation: CASSLGTGPPEEPQHF. The rearrangement uses TRBV18 and TRBJ1-5, with 9 bases matching TRBD1. The V gene end was trimmed by 6 bases and the J gene end by 8 bases; junction bases not matched to a gene: 14. Germline lookup yields CDR1 KGHSH and CDR2 LQKENI. The CDR3 sequence is 16 residues long. Full variable domain (rest looked up from reference TRBV18 and TRBJ1-5): NAGVMQNPRHLVRRRGQEARLRCSPMKGHSHVYWYRQLPEEGLKFMVYLQKENIIDESGMPKERFSAEFPKEGPSILRIQQVVRGDSAAYFCASSLGTGPPEEPQHFGDGTRLSIL.

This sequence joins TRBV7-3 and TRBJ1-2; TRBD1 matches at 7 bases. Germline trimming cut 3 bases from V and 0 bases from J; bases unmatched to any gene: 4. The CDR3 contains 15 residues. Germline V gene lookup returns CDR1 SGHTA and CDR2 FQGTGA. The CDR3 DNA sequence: TGTGCCAGCAGCTTGACGGGACAGTCTAACTATGGCTACACCTTC. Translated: CASSLTGQSNYGYTF. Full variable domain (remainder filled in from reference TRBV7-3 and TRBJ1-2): GAGVSQTPSNKVTEKGKYVELRCDPISGHTALYWYRQSLGQGPEFLIYFQGTGAADDSGLPNDRFFAVRPEGSVSTLKIQRTERGDSAVYLCASSLTGQSNYGYTFGSGTRLTVV.

The CDR3: CASRLTAALSLMNTEAFF. Here the CDR3 DNA reads TGTGCCAGCAGACTTACAGCGGCCCTCTCCTTAATGAACACTGAAGCTTTCTTT. The chain uses TRBV27 and TRBJ1-1; D unclear. Germline V gene data show CDR1 as MNHEY and CDR2 as SMNVEV (reference sequence). The V end lost 6 bases, the J end lost 0 bases, and 23 bases lay between the germline ends. This CDR3 spans 18 amino acids.

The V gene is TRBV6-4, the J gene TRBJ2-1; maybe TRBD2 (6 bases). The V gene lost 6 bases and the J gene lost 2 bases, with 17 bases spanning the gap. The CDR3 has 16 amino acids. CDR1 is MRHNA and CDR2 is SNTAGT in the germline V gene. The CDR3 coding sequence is TGTGCCAGCAGCCCGAAGGAGGGATTCCCCTACAATGAGCAGTTCTTC. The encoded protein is CASSPKEGFPYNEQFF.

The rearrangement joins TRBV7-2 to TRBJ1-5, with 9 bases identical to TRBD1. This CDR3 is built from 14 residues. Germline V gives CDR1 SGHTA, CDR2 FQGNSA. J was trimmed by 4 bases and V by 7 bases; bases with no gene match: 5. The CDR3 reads CASTLQGANQPQHF. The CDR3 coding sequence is TGTGCCAGCACATTACAGGGGGCAAATCAGCCCCAGCATTTT.

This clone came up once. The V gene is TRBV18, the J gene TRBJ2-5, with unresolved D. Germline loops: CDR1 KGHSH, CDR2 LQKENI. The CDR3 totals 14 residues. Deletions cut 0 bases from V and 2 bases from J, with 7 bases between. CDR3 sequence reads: CASSPPLSQETQYF. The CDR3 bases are TGTGCCAGCTCACCACCCCTCAGTCAAGAGACCCAGTACTTC.